This is a list of T cell receptor beta chains from one sample in a study of CXCR3-negative and CXCR3-positive naive CD8 T cells. Following a re-call of the 5' RACE reads, TCRdb has one entry per CDR3 protein and lacks DNA. The sample features 35,000 to 45,000 distinct CDR3 sequences, with around 2% in its top ten. The material sequenced was naive CXCR3- CD8+ T cells from blood. The receptor source for this set is a human donor in good health. Some clones in this sample may be carry-over from other donors' samples. Both conserved end residues are part of each CDR3. Clone size appears in some rows only: once, few, many, or a class for an expanded clone.

j_gene: TRBJ2-7
v_gene: TRBV9
abundance: NA
CDR3aa: CASSVGQGDEQYF

j_gene: TRBJ2-7
v_gene: TRBV5-5
abundance: NA
CDR3aa: CASSLVGGPLLFYEQYF

j_gene: TRBJ1-2
v_gene: TRBV12-3/TRBV12-4
abundance: NA
CDR3aa: CASSPDRGLGGYTF

j_gene: TRBJ2-7
v_gene: TRBV29-1
abundance: NA
CDR3aa: CSVAPRVGAEQYF

j_gene: TRBJ2-6
v_gene: TRBV18
abundance: NA
CDR3aa: CASSREDVLTF

j_gene: TRBJ2-7
v_gene: TRBV7-9
abundance: NA
CDR3aa: CASSFKGQRSSYEQYF

j_gene: TRBJ2-1
v_gene: TRBV20-1
abundance: NA
CDR3aa: CSAREGTRVGGEQFF

j_gene: TRBJ1-2
v_gene: TRBV29-1
abundance: NA
CDR3aa: CSVEGTGPYGYTF

j_gene: TRBJ2-7
v_gene: TRBV29-1
abundance: NA
CDR3aa: CSVAGPISYEQYF

j_gene: TRBJ2-6
v_gene: TRBV19
abundance: NA
CDR3aa: CASTSGSSGANVLTF

j_gene: TRBJ2-2
v_gene: TRBV29-1
abundance: NA
CDR3aa: CSALLWGQRGTGELFF

j_gene: TRBJ1-1
v_gene: TRBV7-9
abundance: medium-sized
CDR3aa: CASSIQGWNTEAFF

j_gene: TRBJ1-5
v_gene: TRBV5-6
abundance: NA
CDR3aa: CASSLVSDQPQHF

j_gene: TRBJ1-5
v_gene: TRBV7-8
abundance: NA
CDR3aa: CASSLEVGRGNQPQHF

j_gene: TRBJ1-1
v_gene: TRBV6-4
abundance: NA
CDR3aa: CASSETGVTEAFF

j_gene: TRBJ2-7
v_gene: TRBV7-2
abundance: NA
CDR3aa: CASSPVSGRVSYEQYF

j_gene: TRBJ2-7
v_gene: TRBV7-9
abundance: NA
CDR3aa: CASSLSGQTYEQYF